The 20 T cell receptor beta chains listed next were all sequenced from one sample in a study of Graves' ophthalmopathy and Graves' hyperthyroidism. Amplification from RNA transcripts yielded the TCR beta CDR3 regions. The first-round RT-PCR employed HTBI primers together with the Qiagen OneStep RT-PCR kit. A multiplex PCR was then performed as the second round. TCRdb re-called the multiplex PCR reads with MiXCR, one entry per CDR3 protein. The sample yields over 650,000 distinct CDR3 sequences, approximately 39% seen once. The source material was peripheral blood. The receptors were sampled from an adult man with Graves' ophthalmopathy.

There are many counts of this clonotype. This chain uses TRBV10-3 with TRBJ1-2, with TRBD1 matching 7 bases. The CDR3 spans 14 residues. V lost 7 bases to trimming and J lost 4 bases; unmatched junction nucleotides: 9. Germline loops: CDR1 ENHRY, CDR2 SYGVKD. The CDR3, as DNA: TGTGCCATCAAGCAGGGGGATACGGGCTATGGCTACACCTTC. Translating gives CAIKQGDTGYGYTF.

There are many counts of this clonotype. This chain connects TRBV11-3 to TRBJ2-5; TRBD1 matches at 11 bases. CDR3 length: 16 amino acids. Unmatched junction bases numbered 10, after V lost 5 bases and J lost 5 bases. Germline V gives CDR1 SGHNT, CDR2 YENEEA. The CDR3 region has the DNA TGTGCCAGCAGCCATGACCGGACAGGGGGCTTGGAGACCCAGTACTTC. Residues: CASSHDRTGGLETQYF. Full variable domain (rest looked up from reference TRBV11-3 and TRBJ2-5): EAGVVQSPRYKIIEKKQPVAFWCNPISGHNTLYWYLQNLGQGPELLIRYENEEAVDDSQLPKDRFSAERLKGVDSTLKIQPAELGDSAVYLCASSHDRTGGLETQYFGPGTRLLVL.

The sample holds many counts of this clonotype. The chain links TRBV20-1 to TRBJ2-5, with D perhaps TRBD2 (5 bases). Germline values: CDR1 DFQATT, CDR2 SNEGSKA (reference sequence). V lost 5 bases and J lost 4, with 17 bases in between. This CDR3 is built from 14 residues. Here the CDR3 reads CSAGGHRMVETQYF. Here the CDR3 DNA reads TGCAGTGCTGGAGGCCATAGGATGGTAGAGACCCAGTACTTC.

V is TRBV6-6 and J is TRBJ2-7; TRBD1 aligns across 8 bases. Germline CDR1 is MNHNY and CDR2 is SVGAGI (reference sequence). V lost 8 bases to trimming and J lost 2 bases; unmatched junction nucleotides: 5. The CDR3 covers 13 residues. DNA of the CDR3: TGTGCCAGCGCTGGACAGGGTCCCTACGAGCAGTACTTC. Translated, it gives CASAGQGPYEQYF.

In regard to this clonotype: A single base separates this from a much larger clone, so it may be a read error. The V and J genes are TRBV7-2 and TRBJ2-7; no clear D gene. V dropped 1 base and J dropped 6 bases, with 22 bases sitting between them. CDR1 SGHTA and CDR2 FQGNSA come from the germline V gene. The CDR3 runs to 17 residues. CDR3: CASSLDSARLGICEQYF. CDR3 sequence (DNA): TGTGCCAGCAGCTTAGATAGTGCCAGGCTTGGAATCTGCGAGCAGTACTTC.

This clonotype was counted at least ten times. The CDR3 nucleotides read TGCAGTGCTGCCAGGGGTTTCAATCAGCCCCAGCATTTT. It yields the protein CSAARGFNQPQHF. This chain uses TRBV20-1 with TRBJ1-5; D is possibly TRBD1 (6 bases). The CDR3 is 13 residues long. CDR1 DFQATT and CDR2 SNEGSKA come from the germline V gene (reference sequence). Trimming took off 5 bases at V and 3 bases at J, with 11 bases between the two ends.

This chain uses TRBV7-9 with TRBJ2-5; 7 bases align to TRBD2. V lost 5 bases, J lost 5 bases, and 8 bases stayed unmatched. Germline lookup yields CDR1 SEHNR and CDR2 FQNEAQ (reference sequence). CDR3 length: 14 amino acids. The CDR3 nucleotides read TGTGCCAGCAGCCAAAGGGGAGGGCGGGAGACCCAGTACTTC. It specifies CASSQRGGRETQYF. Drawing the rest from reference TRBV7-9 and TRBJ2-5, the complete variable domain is DTGVSQNPRHKITKRGQNVTFRCDPISEHNRLYWYRQTLGQGPEFLTYFQNEAQLEKSRLLSDRFSAERPKGSFSTLEIQRTEQGDSAMYLCASSQRGGRETQYFGPGTRLLVL.

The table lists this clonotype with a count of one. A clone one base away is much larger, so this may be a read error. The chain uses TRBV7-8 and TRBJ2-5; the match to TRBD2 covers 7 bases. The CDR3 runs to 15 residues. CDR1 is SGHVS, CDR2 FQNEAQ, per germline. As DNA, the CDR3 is TGTACCAGCAGACCCCAGTCGGGGGGATGGGAGACCCAGTACTTC. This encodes CTSRPQSGGWETQYF.

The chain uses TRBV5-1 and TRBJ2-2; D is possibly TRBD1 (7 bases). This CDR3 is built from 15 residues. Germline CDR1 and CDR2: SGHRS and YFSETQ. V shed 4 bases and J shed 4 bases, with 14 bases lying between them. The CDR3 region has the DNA TGCGCCAGCAGCCGACTAGGGGGCCCCACCGGGGAGCTGTTTTTT. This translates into CASSRLGGPTGELFF.

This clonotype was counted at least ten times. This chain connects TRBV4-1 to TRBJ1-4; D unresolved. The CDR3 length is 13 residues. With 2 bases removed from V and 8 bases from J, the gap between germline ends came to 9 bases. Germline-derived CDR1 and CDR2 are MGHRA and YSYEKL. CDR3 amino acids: CASSQTAGEKLFF. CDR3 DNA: TGCGCCAGCAGCCAAACCGCCGGGGAAAAACTGTTTTTT.

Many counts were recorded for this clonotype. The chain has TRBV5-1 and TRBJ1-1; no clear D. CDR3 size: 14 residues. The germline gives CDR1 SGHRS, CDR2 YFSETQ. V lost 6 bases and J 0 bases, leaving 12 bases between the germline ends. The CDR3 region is CASTRTYMNTEAFF. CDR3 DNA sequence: TGCGCCAGCACCCGGACGTACATGAACACTGAAGCTTTCTTT.

The CDR3 spells CASSLEPSGRSLEQYF. CDR3 sequence (DNA): TGCGCCAGCAGCTTGGAGCCTAGCGGGAGAAGTCTCGAGCAGTACTTC. This chain joins TRBV5-1 and TRBJ2-7; 10 positions agree with TRBD2. The CDR3 sequence is 16 residues long. Looked up from germline, CDR1 is SGHRS and CDR2 is YFSETQ. Trimming at V came to 0 bases and at J to 6 bases, leaving 9 bases not matched to a gene.

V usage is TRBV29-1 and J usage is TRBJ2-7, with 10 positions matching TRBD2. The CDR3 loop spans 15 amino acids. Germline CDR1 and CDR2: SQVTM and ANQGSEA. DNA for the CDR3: TGCAGAGCTGTTGAGAGACTAGCGGGCTTCTACGAGCAGTACTTC. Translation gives CRAVERLAGFYEQYF.

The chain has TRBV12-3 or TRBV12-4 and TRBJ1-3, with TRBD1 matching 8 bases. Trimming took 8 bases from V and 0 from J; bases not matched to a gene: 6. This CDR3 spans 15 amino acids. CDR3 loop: CASGTGHNSGNTIYF. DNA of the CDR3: TGTGCCAGCGGGACAGGTCATAACTCTGGAAACACCATATATTTT.

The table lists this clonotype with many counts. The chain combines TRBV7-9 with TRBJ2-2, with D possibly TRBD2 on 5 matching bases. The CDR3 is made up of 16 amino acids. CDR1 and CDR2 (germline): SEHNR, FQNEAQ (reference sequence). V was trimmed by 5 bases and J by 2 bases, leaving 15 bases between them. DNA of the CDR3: TGTGCCAGCAGCGCACCGGTAGGAGGTAACACCGGGGAGCTGTTTTTT. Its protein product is CASSAPVGGNTGELFF.

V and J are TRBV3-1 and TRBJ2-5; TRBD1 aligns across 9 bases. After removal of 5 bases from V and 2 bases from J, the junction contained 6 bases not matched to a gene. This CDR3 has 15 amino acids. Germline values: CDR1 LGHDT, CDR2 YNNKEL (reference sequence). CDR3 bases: TGTGCCAGCAGCTACCTAGGACAGGGGCAAGAGACCCAGTACTTC. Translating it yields CASSYLGQGQETQYF.

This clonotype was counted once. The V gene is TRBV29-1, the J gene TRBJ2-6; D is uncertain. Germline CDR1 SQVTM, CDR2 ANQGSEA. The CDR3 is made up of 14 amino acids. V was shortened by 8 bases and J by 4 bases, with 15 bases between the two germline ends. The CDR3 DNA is TGCAGCCAAAGGGTTCCGCCCGGGGCCAACGTCCTGACTTTC. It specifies CSQRVPPGANVLTF.

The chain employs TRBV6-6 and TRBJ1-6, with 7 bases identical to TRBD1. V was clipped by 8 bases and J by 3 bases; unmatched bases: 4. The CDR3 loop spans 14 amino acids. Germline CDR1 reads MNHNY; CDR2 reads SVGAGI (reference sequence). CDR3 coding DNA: TGTGCCAGCCAACAGGGGTACTATAATTCACCCCTCCACTTT. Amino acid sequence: CASQQGYYNSPLHF.

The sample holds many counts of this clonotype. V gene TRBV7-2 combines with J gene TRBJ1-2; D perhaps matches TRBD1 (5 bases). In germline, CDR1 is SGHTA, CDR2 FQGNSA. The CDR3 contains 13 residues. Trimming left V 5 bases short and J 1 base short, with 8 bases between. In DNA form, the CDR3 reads TGTGCCAGCAGCATAGACAGTAACTATGGCTACACCTTC. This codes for CASSIDSNYGYTF.

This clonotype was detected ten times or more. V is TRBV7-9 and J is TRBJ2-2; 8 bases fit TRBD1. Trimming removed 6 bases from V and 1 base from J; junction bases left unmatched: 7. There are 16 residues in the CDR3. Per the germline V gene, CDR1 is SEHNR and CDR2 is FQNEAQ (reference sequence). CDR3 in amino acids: CASRRPGTGNTGELFF. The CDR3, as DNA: TGTGCCAGCAGAAGACCCGGGACAGGGAACACCGGGGAGCTGTTTTTT.